This T cell receptor beta chain was documented in a study of monozygotic twins with inflammatory bowel disease. The study's findings and limits: Part of the variability in patient repertoires may have come from differing immunosuppressive treatments.

TCRdb reprocessed the 5' RACE reads, with one entry per CDR3 protein and no DNA. This listing includes about 420,000 distinct CDR3 sequences. The CDR3 has 14 residues. From germline, CDR1 is DFQATT and CDR2 SNEGSKA (reference sequence). A note on this clonotype: The target antigen is unknown.

The clonotype comes from a human donor with ulcerative colitis or Crohn's disease, or a healthy co-twin of an affected twin (not recorded which). The rearrangement links TRBV20-1 to TRBJ2-7. The material sequenced was blood. CDR3 amino acids: CSARVPGAPYEQYF.